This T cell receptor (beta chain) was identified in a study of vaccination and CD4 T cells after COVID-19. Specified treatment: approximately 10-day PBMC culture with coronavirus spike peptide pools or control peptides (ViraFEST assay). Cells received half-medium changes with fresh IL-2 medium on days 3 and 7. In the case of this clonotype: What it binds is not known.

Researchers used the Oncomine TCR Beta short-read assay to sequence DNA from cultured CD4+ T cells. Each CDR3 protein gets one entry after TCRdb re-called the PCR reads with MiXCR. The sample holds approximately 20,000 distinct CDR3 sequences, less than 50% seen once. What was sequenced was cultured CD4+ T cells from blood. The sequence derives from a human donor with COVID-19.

The CDR3 loop reads CASSIPQGTSQPQHF. CDR3 nucleotide sequence: TGTGCCAGTAGTATCCCTCAGGGAACTAGTCAGCCCCAGCATTTT. The chain carries TRBV19 and TRBJ1-5; D perhaps matches TRBD1 (5 bases). Germline V lookup: CDR1 LNHDA, CDR2 SQIVND (reference sequence). V lost 3 bases to trimming and J lost 6 bases, with 15 bases between them. The CDR3 has 15 residues. The full variable domain, in which reference TRBV19 and TRBJ1-5 provide the parts outside the CDR3, is DGGITQSPKYLFRKEGQNVTLSCEQNLNHDAMYWYRQDPGQGLRLIYYSQIVNDFQKGDIAEGYSVSREKKESFPLTVTSAQKNPTAFYLCASSIPQGTSQPQHFGDGTRLSIL.